The next 18 T cell receptor beta chains were all read from a single sample in a study of somatic mutations in cytotoxic T cells in rheumatoid arthritis. TCRdb's table, derived via immunoSEQ multiplex PCR, lists solely in-frame clones and lacks some. The profile shows roughly 15,000 clones, roughly four fifths of them singletons. The sample was CD8+ T cells sorted from blood. The source of these receptors is an adult with rheumatoid arthritis.

The V gene is TRBV9, the J gene TRBJ2-3, with D perhaps matching TRBD2 (6 bases). The germline V gene has CDR1 SGDLS and CDR2 YYNGEE. The V end was cut by 3 bases, the J end by 2 bases, with 13 bases between. This CDR3 contains 15 residues. Here the CDR3 reads CASSEGLLNTDTQYF. CDR3 nucleotide sequence: TGTGCCAGCAGCGAGGGACTCCTTAACACAGATACGCAGTATTTT.

V and J are TRBV6-4 and TRBJ2-1, with D possibly TRBD2 on 6 matching bases. The CDR3 has 15 amino acids. V lost 4 bases, J lost 2 bases, and 12 bases lay in between. Per the germline V gene, CDR1 is MRHNA and CDR2 is SNTAGT. The CDR3: CASSVTGEAYNEQFF. The CDR3 DNA is TGTGCCAGCAGTGTTACGGGAGAGGCCTACAATGAGCAGTTCTTC.

This chain connects TRBV10-3 to TRBJ2-1; 11 positions agree with TRBD2. V dropped 10 bases and J dropped 6; count of bases not matched to a gene: 5. CDR3 size: 13 residues. The germline V gene encodes CDR1 ENHRY and CDR2 SYGVKD. CDR3 in amino acids: CATVAGGPNEQFF. DNA of the CDR3: TGTGCCACCGTAGCGGGAGGGCCCAATGAGCAGTTCTTC.

The V and J genes are TRBV2 and TRBJ1-1, with TRBD1 matching over 8 bases. With V trimmed by 5 bases and J by 10 bases, 9 bases remained unmatched. This CDR3 has 13 amino acids. Looked up from germline, CDR1 is SNHLY and CDR2 is FYNNEI. The CDR3 coding sequence is TGTGCCAGCAGTACCCCAGGGGGCGATCGAGCTTTCTTT. This gives the protein CASSTPGGDRAFF.

The rearrangement links TRBV9 to TRBJ2-1; D possibly uses TRBD1 or TRBD2 (5 bases each). CDR1 is SGDLS and CDR2 is YYNGEE in the germline V gene. This CDR3 is 13 amino acids long. Trimming cost V 3 bases and J 9 bases, with 13 bases left between them. For the CDR3, the DNA is TGTGCCAGCAGCGGAGGGACCCGGAGTGAGCAGTTCTTC. It codes for CASSGGTRSEQFF.

The chain uses TRBV7-9 and TRBJ2-5; tentatively, D is TRBD2 (5 bases). V was pared by 2 bases and J by 3 bases, with 16 bases between. Looked up from germline, CDR1 is SEHNR and CDR2 is FQNEAQ (reference sequence). This CDR3 is 16 amino acids long. CDR3 region: CASSLTILLEEETQYF. In DNA, the CDR3 is TGTGCCAGCAGCTTAACGATACTACTAGAAGAAGAGACCCAGTACTTC.

The chain uses TRBV7-9 and TRBJ1-2; 8 bases are shared with TRBD1. Germline CDR1 reads SEHNR; CDR2 reads FQNEAQ (reference sequence). The CDR3 runs to 15 residues. Trimming removed 7 bases from V and 0 bases from J; junction bases left unmatched: 7. The CDR3 loop is CASTTDRGSNYGYTF. DNA for the CDR3: TGTGCCAGCACCACTGACAGGGGTTCTAACTATGGCTACACCTTC.

This chain joins TRBV14 and TRBJ2-7, with TRBD2 as a possible D gene (6 bases). V was cut by 4 bases and J by 2 bases, with 15 bases left in between. The length of the CDR3 is 15 residues. The V gene's germline CDR1 is SGHDN and CDR2 FVKESK. The DNA of the CDR3 is TGTGCCAGCAGCCCGTCTCGGGGGAGACCCTACGAGCAGTACTTC. Protein sequence: CASSPSRGRPYEQYF.

The chain has TRBV4-1 and TRBJ1-5; D unresolved. Trimming took 0 bases from V and 0 from J, leaving 6 bases between them. This CDR3 has 15 residues. Germline V gene sequence: CDR1 MGHRA, CDR2 YSYEKL. The CDR3 nucleotides are TGCGCCAGCAGCCAAGACCCGAATAGCAATCAGCCCCAGCATTTT. Its translation is CASSQDPNSNQPQHF.

This clone appeared a single time. This sequence joins TRBV7-8 and TRBJ1-5, with D possibly being TRBD1 (6 bases). CDR1 SGHVS and CDR2 FQNEAQ come from the germline V gene. V dropped 2 bases and J dropped 0 bases, with 14 bases sitting between them. The CDR3 is 17 amino acids. The CDR3 here is CASSLYDRLYSNQPQHF. In nucleotides, the CDR3 is TGTGCCAGCAGCTTATACGACAGGTTATATAGCAATCAGCCCCAGCATTTT.

CDR3 residues: CASSLASDSSYEQYF. CDR3 DNA sequence: TGTGCCAGCAGCTTAGCGTCGGACAGCTCCTACGAGCAGTACTTC. The V gene is TRBV7-6, the J gene TRBJ2-7; weak D call: TRBD1 (6 bases). The CDR3 totals 15 residues. CDR1 SGHVS and CDR2 FNYEAQ come from the germline V gene. Trimming left V 0 bases short and J 0 bases short, with 9 bases between.

This sequence joins TRBV19 and TRBJ1-1, with D perhaps matching TRBD1 (5 bases). Germline V gene sequence: CDR1 LNHDA, CDR2 SQIVND (reference sequence). Trimming took 3 bases from V and 0 from J, leaving 8 bases between them. The CDR3 has 14 residues. CDR3 region: CASSMGGLNTEAFF. The CDR3 DNA sequence: TGTGCCAGTAGTATGGGGGGATTGAACACTGAAGCTTTCTTT.

There are a few counts of this clone. The chain joins TRBV5-4 to TRBJ1-1, with D uncertain. V was trimmed by 0 bases and J by 4 bases, leaving 1 base between them. The CDR3 length is 11 residues. CDR1 is SGHNT, CDR2 YYREEE, per germline (reference sequence). CDR3 protein: CASSLGTEAFF. In DNA, the CDR3 is TGTGCCAGCAGCTTGGGCACTGAAGCTTTCTTT.

The chain couples TRBV15 to TRBJ2-7, with TRBD1 matching over 11 bases. Germline values: CDR1 LNHNV, CDR2 YYDKDF (reference sequence). The CDR3 covers 15 residues. With V trimmed by 1 base and J by 7 bases, 6 bases remained unmatched. CDR3 nucleotides: TGTGCCACCAGCAGAGCCCGGGACAGGGGGGATGAGCAGTACTTC. Translation gives CATSRARDRGDEQYF.

V gene TRBV6-5 combines with J gene TRBJ1-5; D may be TRBD1 (5 bases). The CDR3 has 13 amino acids. Trimming pared 7 bases from V and 3 bases from J, leaving 10 bases between. Per the germline V gene, CDR1 is MNHEY and CDR2 is SVGAGI. CDR3 amino acids: CASMAGPNQPQHF. The CDR3 DNA reads as TGTGCCAGCATGGCAGGGCCCAATCAGCCCCAGCATTTT.

The chain has TRBV25-1 and TRBJ2-3, with D unresolved. Germline V CDR1 and CDR2: MGHDK, SYGVNS. This CDR3 contains 13 residues. Trimming took 4 bases from V and 2 from J, leaving 7 bases between them. CDR3 sequence: CASSAVDTDTQYF. Here the CDR3 DNA reads TGTGCCAGCAGTGCAGTGGACACAGATACGCAGTATTTT.

This clone appeared once. The V call is TRBV27, the J call TRBJ2-4; TRBD1 or TRBD2 may be the D gene (5 bases each). The germline gives CDR1 MNHEY, CDR2 SMNVEV (reference sequence). Trimming took off 3 bases at V and 0 bases at J, with 12 bases between the two ends. This CDR3 is 16 amino acids long. The CDR3 DNA sequence: TGTGCCAGCAGTTTCACTGGGGGACGAGCCAAAAACATTCAGTACTTC. Amino acid sequence: CASSFTGGRAKNIQYF.

The chain links TRBV19 to TRBJ2-3; 12 positions match TRBD2. Germline V lookup: CDR1 LNHDA, CDR2 SQIVND (reference sequence). The CDR3 length is 16 residues. V dropped 4 bases and J dropped 2; count of bases not matched to a gene: 4. CDR3 nucleotides: TGTGCCAGTAGTACCCTAGCGGGGGGGATCACAGATACGCAGTATTTT. This gives the protein CASSTLAGGITDTQYF.